This T cell receptor beta chain was recovered during a study of prognosis after radiotherapy for stage I lung cancer. Study in general: Oligometastatic NSCLC after surgical resection of the primary tumor was present in 4 or 5 patients, while newly diagnosed primary stage I lung tumors were present in around 14. The tumor was squamous cell carcinoma for 7 or 8 patients; for about a dozen, it was adenocarcinoma.

This clonotype ranks as medium-sized. CDR3 of TCR beta was amplified from genomic DNA via a two-round multiplex PCR. The first PCR round targeted every TRBV and TRBJ gene with specific primers. Using its own MiXCR run on the multiplex PCR reads, TCRdb lists one record per CDR3 protein. The sample lists about 24,000 distinct CDR3 sequences; approximately 40% were seen once. Sequencing used PBMCs, obtained before or after stereotactic body radiation therapy (not recorded which). The sequence came from a donor aged 50 or older with non-small cell lung cancer.

This CDR3 reads CASSSGGSFNYGYTF. The CDR3, as DNA: TGTGCCAGCAGCTCTGGGGGCAGTTTTAACTATGGCTACACCTTC. The V and J genes are TRBV11-1 and TRBJ1-2, with D perhaps matching TRBD1 (6 bases). Germline assignment: CDR1 SGHAT and CDR2 FQDESV (reference sequence). This CDR3 is 15 amino acids long. Trimming pared 4 bases from V and 1 base from J, leaving 13 bases between.